The present entry profiles one T cell receptor beta chain with its context. The data are from a study of T cells after yellow fever vaccination. MiXCR, run by TCRdb on the 5' RACE reads, gives a single entry per CDR3 protein. The sample carries some 670,000 distinct CDR3 sequences, around 12% recorded once. The sequence came from a young man who received the YFV17D yellow fever vaccine. The sample was PBMCs, taken on the day of the yellow fever booster vaccination.

In DNA, the CDR3 is TGCGCCAGCAGCTTGAGGCTAGCTGCGGACAATGAGCAGTTCTTC. Translating gives CASSLRLAADNEQFF. The genes are TRBV5-1 and TRBJ2-1; possibly TRBD2 for D (5 bases). The V end lost 1 base, the J end lost 5 bases, and 13 bases lay between the germline ends. CDR1 and CDR2 from the germline V gene are SGHRS and YFSETQ. The CDR3 is 15 residues long.